This TCR beta chain comes out of a study of breast tumors, draining lymph nodes, adjacent tissues. The CDR3 runs to 15 residues. Per germline, CDR1 MNHNY and CDR2 SVGAGI (reference sequence). V lost 6 bases, J lost 6 bases, and 10 bases stayed unmatched. This clonotype was detected many times. TCRdb fed the multiplex PCR reads into MiXCR, producing one record per CDR3 protein. The table has 20,000 to 25,000 distinct CDR3 sequences, 50% seen once; the top ten hold 7.5% to 9%. Sequencing was done on a sample of breast tumor tissue. This sequence joins TRBV6-6 and TRBJ2-2, with TRBD2 identical over 7 bases. The clonotype originates from a female donor with breast cancer. Some clones in this sample may be carry-over from other donors' samples. CDR3 bases: TGTGCCAGCAGACGACTAGCAGATGGGGCCGGGGAGCTGTTTTTT. Its protein product is CASRRLADGAGELFF.